The next 7 T cell receptor beta chains were all read from a single sample in a study of blood T cell repertoires in COVID-19. Only in-frame clones appear in the TCRdb table, and some are missing; sequencing was by immunoSEQ multiplex PCR. The repertoire holds 50,000 to 70,000 clones, with 80% to 85% as singletons. The sequencing sample was made of peripheral blood. These receptors originate from an elderly man with COVID-19, enrolled during active disease.

This clone was observed a handful of times. The CDR3 here is CASSLAGADYGYTF. The CDR3 nucleotides read TGCGCCAGCAGCTTGGCTGGGGCTGACTATGGCTACACCTTC. The J gene is TRBJ1-2, the V gene TRBV5-1; weak D call: TRBD1 (5 bases). Germline lookup yields CDR1 SGHRS and CDR2 YFSETQ. V was cut by 0 bases and J by 3 bases, with 9 bases left in between. The CDR3 consists of 14 residues.

V gene TRBV3-1 (or the pseudogene TRBV3-2) combines with J gene TRBJ2-1; unclear D gene. V lost 0 bases and J 4 bases, leaving 16 bases between the germline ends. Germline lookup yields CDR1 LGHDT and CDR2 YNNKEL (reference sequence). This CDR3 is 17 amino acids long. This CDR3 is CASSQDGITVTYNEQFF. The CDR3 coding sequence is TGTGCCAGCAGCCAAGATGGTATAACGGTGACTTACAATGAGCAGTTCTTC.

The V and J genes are TRBV11-3 and TRBJ2-2; TRBD1 agrees at 10 bases. V was clipped by 4 bases and J by 6 bases; unmatched bases: 2. Per the germline V gene, CDR1 is SGHNT and CDR2 is YENEEA. The CDR3 consists of 14 residues. The CDR3 reads CASSWTGGPGELFF. CDR3 in DNA: TGTGCCAGCAGCTGGACAGGGGGACCCGGGGAGCTGTTTTTT.

The chain has TRBV7-2 and TRBJ1-6; 8 bases map to TRBD1. The trim removed 5 bases at V and 10 bases at J, leaving 10 bases unmatched. The germline V gene has CDR1 SGHTA and CDR2 FQGNSA. The CDR3 consists of 15 residues. The DNA of the CDR3 is TGTGCCAGCAGCCTAGAAGGGACAGGAACATCACCCCTCCACTTT. Protein product: CASSLEGTGTSPLHF.

The chain uses TRBV18 and TRBJ2-5, with D unresolved. Germline assignment: CDR1 KGHSH and CDR2 LQKENI. The CDR3 is made up of 14 amino acids. V lost 0 bases to trimming and J lost 1 base, with 6 bases between them. DNA for the CDR3: TGTGCCAGCTCACCACCGAGATTCCAAGAGACCCAGTACTTC. Its translation: CASSPPRFQETQYF.

This clone was recorded only once. This chain connects TRBV7-2 to TRBJ1-1; tentatively, D is TRBD1 (6 bases). Trimming took off 5 bases at V and 4 bases at J, with 17 bases between the two ends. CDR1 and CDR2 from the germline V gene are SGHTA and FQGNSA. The CDR3 contains 15 residues. In nucleotides, the CDR3 is TGTGCCAGCAGCCGTTTACAGGGAGGGACCACTGAAGCTTTCTTT. Protein product: CASSRLQGGTTEAFF. Full variable domain (outside the CDR3, taken from reference TRBV7-2 and TRBJ1-1): GAGVSQSPSNKVTEKGKDVELRCDPISGHTALYWYRQSLGQGLEFLIYFQGNSAPDKSGLPSDRFSAERTGGSVSTLTIQRTQQEDSAVYLCASSRLQGGTTEAFFGQGTRLTVV.

This clone was counted once. The chain employs TRBV30 and TRBJ1-5; D gene unclear. Trimming removed 2 bases at V and 5 bases at J, with 10 bases between. CDR3 size: 13 residues. The germline V gene encodes CDR1 GTSNPN and CDR2 SVGIG (reference sequence). The CDR3 is CAWSPNRDQPQHF. DNA of the CDR3: TGTGCCTGGAGTCCGAACCGGGATCAGCCCCAGCATTTT.